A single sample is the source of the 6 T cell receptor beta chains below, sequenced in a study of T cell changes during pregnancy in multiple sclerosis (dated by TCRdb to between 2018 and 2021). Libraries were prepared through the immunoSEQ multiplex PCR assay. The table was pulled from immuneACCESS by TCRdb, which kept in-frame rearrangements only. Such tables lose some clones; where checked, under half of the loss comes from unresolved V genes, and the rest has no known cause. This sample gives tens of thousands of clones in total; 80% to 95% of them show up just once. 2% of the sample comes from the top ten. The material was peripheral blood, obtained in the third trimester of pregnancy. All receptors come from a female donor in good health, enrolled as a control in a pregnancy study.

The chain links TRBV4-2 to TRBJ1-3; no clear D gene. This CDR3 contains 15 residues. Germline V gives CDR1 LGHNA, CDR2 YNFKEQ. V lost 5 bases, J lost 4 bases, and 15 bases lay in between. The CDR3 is CASSSGVGSGNTIYF. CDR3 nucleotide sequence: TGTGCCAGCAGCAGCGGCGTGGGGTCCGGAAACACCATATATTTT.

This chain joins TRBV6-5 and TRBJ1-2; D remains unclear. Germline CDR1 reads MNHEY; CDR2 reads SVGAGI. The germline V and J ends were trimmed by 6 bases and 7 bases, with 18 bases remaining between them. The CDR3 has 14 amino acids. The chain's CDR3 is CASSRTEPSGGYTF. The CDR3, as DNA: TGTGCCAGCAGCCGAACCGAACCCTCGGGTGGCTACACCTTC.

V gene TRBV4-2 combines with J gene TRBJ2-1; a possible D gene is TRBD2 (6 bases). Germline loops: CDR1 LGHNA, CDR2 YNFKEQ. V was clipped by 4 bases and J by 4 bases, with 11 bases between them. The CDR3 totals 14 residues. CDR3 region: CASSRRGQYNEQFF. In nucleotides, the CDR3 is TGTGCCAGCAGCCGGCGGGGCCAATACAATGAGCAGTTCTTC.

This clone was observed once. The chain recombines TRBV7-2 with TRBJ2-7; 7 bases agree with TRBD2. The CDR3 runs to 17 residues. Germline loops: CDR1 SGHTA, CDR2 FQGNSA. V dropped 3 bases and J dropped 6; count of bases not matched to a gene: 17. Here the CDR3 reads CASSLSLAAHPSGEQYF. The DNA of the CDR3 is TGTGCCAGCAGCTTGTCCCTAGCGGCCCACCCTTCTGGCGAGCAGTACTTC.

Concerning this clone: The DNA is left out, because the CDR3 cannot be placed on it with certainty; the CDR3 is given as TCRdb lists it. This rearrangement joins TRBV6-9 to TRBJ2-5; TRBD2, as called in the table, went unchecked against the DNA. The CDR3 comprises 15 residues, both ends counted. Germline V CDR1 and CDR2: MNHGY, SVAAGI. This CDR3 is CASSHLAVAILAQYF.

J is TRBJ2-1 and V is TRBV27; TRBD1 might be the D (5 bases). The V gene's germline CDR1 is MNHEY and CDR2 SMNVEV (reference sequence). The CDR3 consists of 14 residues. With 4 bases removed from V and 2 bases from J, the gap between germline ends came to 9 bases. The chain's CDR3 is CASSWAGTYNEQFF. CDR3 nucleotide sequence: TGTGCCAGCAGTTGGGCAGGGACCTACAATGAGCAGTTCTTC.